The TCR beta chain described here comes from a study of blood T cell repertoires in COVID-19. Overall study: Researchers got acute and convalescent COVID-19 samples from the United States, Italy and Spain. From T cells, B-cell-depleted T cells, or PBMCs came the material, which was cDNA or gDNA.

In this sample, this clone turned up once. The CDR3 extends over 13 amino acids. CDR1 and CDR2 from the germline V gene are KGHSH and LQKENI. With 4 bases removed from V and 1 base from J, the gap between germline ends came to 7 bases. In the original processing: Amplified reference gene primers provided the basis for estimating nucleated cell counts. Clones were read by immunoSEQ multiplex PCR, and TCRdb kept only the in-frame ones, dropping some. V, J and clone size reflect that table, while D and trimming were determined from the DNA. Of 200,000 to 300,000 clones listed, 75% to 85% are singletons. The sample comprised peripheral blood. This sequence joins TRBV18 and TRBJ2-5; TRBD2 is a possible D gene (5 bases). This clonotype was sampled from a man aged 40-49 years who had recovered from COVID-19. CDR3 nucleotide sequence: TGTGCCAGCTCACTTGGGAGCCAAGAGACCCAGTACTTC. Translated: CASSLGSQETQYF.